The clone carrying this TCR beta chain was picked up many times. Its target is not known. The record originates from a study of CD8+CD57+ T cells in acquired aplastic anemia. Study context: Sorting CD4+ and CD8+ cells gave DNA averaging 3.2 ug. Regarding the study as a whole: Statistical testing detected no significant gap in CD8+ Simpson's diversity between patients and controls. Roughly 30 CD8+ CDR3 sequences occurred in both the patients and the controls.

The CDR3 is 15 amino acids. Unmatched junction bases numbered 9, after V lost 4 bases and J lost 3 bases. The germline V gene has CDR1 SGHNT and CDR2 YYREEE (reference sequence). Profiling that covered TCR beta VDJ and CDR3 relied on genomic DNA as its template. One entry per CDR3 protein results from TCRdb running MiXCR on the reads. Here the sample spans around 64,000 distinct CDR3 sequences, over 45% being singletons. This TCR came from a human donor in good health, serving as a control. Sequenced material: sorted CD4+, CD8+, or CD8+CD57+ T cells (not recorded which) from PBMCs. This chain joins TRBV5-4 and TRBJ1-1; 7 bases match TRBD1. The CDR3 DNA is TGTGCCAGCAGCCCACCGACAGGGAAGGACACTGAAGCTTTCTTT. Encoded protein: CASSPPTGKDTEAFF.